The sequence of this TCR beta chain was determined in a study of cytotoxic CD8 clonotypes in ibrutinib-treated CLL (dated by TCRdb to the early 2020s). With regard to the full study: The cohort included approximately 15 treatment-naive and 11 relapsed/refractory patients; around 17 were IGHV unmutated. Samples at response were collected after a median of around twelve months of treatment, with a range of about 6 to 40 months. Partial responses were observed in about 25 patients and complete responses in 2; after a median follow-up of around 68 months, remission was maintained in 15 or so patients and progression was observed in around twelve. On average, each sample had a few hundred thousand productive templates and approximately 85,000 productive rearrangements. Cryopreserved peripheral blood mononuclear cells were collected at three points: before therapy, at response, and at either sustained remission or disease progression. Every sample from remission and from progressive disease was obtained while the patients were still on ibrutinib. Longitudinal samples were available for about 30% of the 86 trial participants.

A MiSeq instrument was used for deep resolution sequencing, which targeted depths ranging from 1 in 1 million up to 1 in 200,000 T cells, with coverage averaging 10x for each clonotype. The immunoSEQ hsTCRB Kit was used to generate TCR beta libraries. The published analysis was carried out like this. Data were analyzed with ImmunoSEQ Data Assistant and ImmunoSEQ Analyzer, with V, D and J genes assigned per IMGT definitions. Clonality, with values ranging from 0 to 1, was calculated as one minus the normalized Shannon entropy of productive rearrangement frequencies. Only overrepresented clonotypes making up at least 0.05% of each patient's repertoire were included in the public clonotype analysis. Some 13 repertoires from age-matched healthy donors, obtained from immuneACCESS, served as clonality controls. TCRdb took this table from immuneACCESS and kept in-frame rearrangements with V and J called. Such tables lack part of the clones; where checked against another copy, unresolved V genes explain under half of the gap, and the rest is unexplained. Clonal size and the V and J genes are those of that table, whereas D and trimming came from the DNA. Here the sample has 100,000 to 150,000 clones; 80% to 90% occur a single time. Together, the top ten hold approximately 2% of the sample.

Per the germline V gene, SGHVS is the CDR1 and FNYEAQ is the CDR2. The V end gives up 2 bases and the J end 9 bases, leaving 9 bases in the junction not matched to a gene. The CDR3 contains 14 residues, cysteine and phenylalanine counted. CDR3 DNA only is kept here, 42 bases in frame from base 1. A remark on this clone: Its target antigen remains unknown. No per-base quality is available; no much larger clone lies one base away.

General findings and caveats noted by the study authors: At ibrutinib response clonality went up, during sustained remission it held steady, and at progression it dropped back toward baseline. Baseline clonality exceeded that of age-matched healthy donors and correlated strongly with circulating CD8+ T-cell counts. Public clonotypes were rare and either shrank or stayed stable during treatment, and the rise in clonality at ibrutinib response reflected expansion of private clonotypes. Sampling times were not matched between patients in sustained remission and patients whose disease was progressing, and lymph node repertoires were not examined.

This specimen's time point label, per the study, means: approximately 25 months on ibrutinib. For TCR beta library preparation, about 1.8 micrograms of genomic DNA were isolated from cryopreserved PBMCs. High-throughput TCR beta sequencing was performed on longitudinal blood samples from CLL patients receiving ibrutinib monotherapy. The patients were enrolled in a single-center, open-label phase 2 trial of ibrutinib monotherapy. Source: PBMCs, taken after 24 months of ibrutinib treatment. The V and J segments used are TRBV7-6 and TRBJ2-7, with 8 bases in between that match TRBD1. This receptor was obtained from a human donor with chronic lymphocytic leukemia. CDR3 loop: CASSLRQGPTGQYF. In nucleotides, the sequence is TGTGCCAGCAGCTTAAGACAGGGGCCCACCGGGCAGTACTTC.